A single sample gave rise to the 22 T cell receptor beta chains below, sequenced in a study of cytomegalovirus exposure and HLA in healthy donors. Primers for the PCR totalled 60 Vbeta and 13 Jbeta. Repertoires were generated with immunoSEQ multiplex PCR, while TCRdb's copy carries only in-frame clones and drops some. Among some 180,000 clones listed, about four fifths were seen once. The sample comprised PBMCs. The origin of the receptors is a woman under 30 in good health and CMV-seronegative.

This chain uses TRBV6-5 with TRBJ2-1, with TRBD2 matching over 9 bases. The ends lost 6 bases at V and 5 bases at J; junction bases unmatched: 8. The germline V gene has CDR1 MNHEY and CDR2 SVGAGI. The CDR3 loop spans 15 amino acids. CDR3: CASSTRLADNNEQFF. For the CDR3, the DNA is TGTGCCAGCAGCACAAGACTAGCGGATAACAATGAGCAGTTCTTC.

This chain joins TRBV5-5 and TRBJ2-2; TRBD2 matches at 10 bases. Germline V gene sequence: CDR1 SGHKS, CDR2 YYEKEE (reference sequence). V gave up 1 base and J gave up 5 bases; unmatched junction bases: 5. The CDR3 totals 16 residues. Here the CDR3 DNA reads TGTGCCAGCAGCTTGTCTAGCGGGAGAAGAACCGGGGAGCTGTTTTTT. Translated, it gives CASSLSSGRRTGELFF.

The chain combines TRBV6-1 with TRBJ2-1; tentatively, D is TRBD2 (6 bases). Germline V lookup: CDR1 MNHNS, CDR2 SASEGT. The CDR3 sequence is 16 residues long. Deletions cut 2 bases from V and 3 bases from J, with 14 bases between. The DNA of the CDR3 is TGTGCCAGCAGTGAAACCGTAGCGGATTTCTACAATGAGCAGTTCTTC. This encodes CASSETVADFYNEQFF.

The V and J genes are TRBV13 and TRBJ2-7, with D maybe TRBD2 (6 bases). The CDR3 is 15 residues long. The V end was cut by 4 bases, the J end by 6 bases, with 19 bases between. Per the germline V gene, CDR1 is PRHDT and CDR2 is FYEKMQ (reference sequence). CDR3 nucleotides: TGTGCCAGCAGCTCCGGGACTCTCACTTACGGCGAGCAGTACGTC. It encodes CASSSGTLTYGEQYV.

The chain links TRBV7-2 to TRBJ2-7, with 9 bases fitting TRBD2. CDR3 length: 15 amino acids. J lost 1 base, V lost 3 bases, and 4 bases had no gene match. CDR1 is SGHTA and CDR2 is FQGNSA in the germline V gene. DNA of the CDR3: TGTGCCAGCAGCTTTCAAGCGGGAGGTTCCTACGAGCAGTACTTC. Encoded protein: CASSFQAGGSYEQYF.

The chain links TRBV29-1 to TRBJ2-3; 8 bases are shared with TRBD1. V trimming: 5 bases; J trimming: 4 bases; junction bases outside the gene matches: 11. The V gene's germline CDR1 is SQVTM and CDR2 ANQGSEA. This CDR3 has 15 residues. The chain's CDR3 is CSVRQGRHGADTQYF. In nucleotides, the CDR3 is TGCAGCGTTAGACAGGGGAGACACGGTGCAGATACGCAGTATTTT.

The J gene is TRBJ1-2, the V gene TRBV18; D is perhaps TRBD1 (6 bases). In germline, CDR1 is KGHSH, CDR2 LQKENI. The CDR3 extends over 14 amino acids. Trimming cost V 5 bases and J 4 bases, with 14 bases left between them. The CDR3 DNA is TGTGCCAGCTCATCCGGCGACAGGATCTATGGCTACACCTTC. This translates into CASSSGDRIYGYTF.

In this sample, this clone turned up a few times. The sample contains more than one DNA sequence encoding this CDR3. The J gene is TRBJ2-6, the V gene TRBV30; TRBD1 agrees at 7 bases. Per the germline V gene, CDR1 is GTSNPN and CDR2 is SVGIG (reference sequence). The V gene end was trimmed by 2 bases and the J gene end by 4 bases; junction bases not matched to a gene: 2. The CDR3 is 14 residues long. CDR3 in DNA: TGTGCCTGGAGTACAGGGGCAGGGGCCAACGTCCTGACTTTC. Amino acid sequence: CAWSTGAGANVLTF. Complete variable domain (other parts from reference TRBV30 and TRBJ2-6): SQTIHQWPATLVQPVGSPLSLECTVEGTSNPNLYWYRQAAGRGLQLLFYSVGIGQISSEVPQNLSASRPQDRQFILSSKKLLLSDSGFYLCAWSTGAGANVLTFGAGSRLTVL.

The chain recombines TRBV7-6 with TRBJ2-2; D remains ambiguous. Germline values: CDR1 SGHVS, CDR2 FNYEAQ. CDR3 length equals 13 residues. V lost 5 bases, J lost 2 bases, and 6 bases lay in between. The CDR3: CASSLKNTGELFF. CDR3 DNA sequence: TGTGCCAGCAGCCTAAAAAACACCGGGGAGCTGTTTTTT. Looking up the rest from reference TRBV7-6 and TRBJ2-2 gives the full variable domain: GAGVSQSPRYKVTKRGQDVALRCDPISGHVSLYWYRQALGQGPEFLTYFNYEAQQDKSGLPNDRFSAERPEGSISTLTIQRTEQRDSAMYRCASSLKNTGELFFGEGSRLTVL.

The chain couples TRBV19 to TRBJ1-4; tentative D call: TRBD1 (5 bases). From germline, CDR1 is LNHDA and CDR2 SQIVND (reference sequence). Deletions cut 6 bases from V and 4 bases from J, with 12 bases between. CDR3 length: 14 amino acids. CDR3: CASRIRDFNEKLFF. CDR3 nucleotides: TGTGCCAGTAGGATACGGGACTTTAATGAAAAACTGTTTTTT.

V usage is TRBV19 and J usage is TRBJ1-5, with D perhaps matching TRBD1 (6 bases). The CDR3 extends over 16 amino acids. CDR1 LNHDA and CDR2 SQIVND come from the germline V gene (reference sequence). Trimming removed 5 bases at V and 0 bases at J, with 14 bases between. The CDR3 sequence is CASSPAQGYSNQPQHF. Here the CDR3 DNA reads TGTGCCAGTAGTCCTGCCCAGGGGTATAGCAATCAGCCCCAGCATTTT.

This chain uses TRBV6-5 with TRBJ2-7; 13 bases map to TRBD2. This CDR3 comprises 15 residues. CDR1 MNHEY and CDR2 SVGAGI come from the germline V gene. J was trimmed by 6 bases and V by 0 bases; bases with no gene match: 2. The CDR3: CASSYSRLAGGEQYV. The CDR3 nucleotides are TGTGCCAGCAGTTACTCGAGACTAGCGGGAGGCGAGCAGTACGTC.

V and J are TRBV4-3 and TRBJ2-1, with TRBD1 identical over 7 bases. The CDR3 runs 14 residues. V trimming: 4 bases; J trimming: 9 bases; junction bases outside the gene matches: 9. Germline V gene lookup returns CDR1 LGHNA and CDR2 YSLEER. This chain's CDR3 is CASSRQTGKGEQFF. The CDR3 DNA reads as TGCGCCAGCAGCCGGCAGACAGGGAAGGGTGAGCAGTTCTTC.

The chain recombines TRBV27 with TRBJ2-5, with D maybe TRBD1 (5 bases). Germline V gene sequence: CDR1 MNHEY, CDR2 SMNVEV (reference sequence). Trimming cost V 2 bases and J 2 bases, with 9 bases left between them. The CDR3 is 14 residues long. The CDR3 sequence is CASSLRGRQETQYF. CDR3 sequence (DNA): TGTGCCAGCAGTTTAAGGGGCAGGCAAGAGACCCAGTACTTC.

About this clone: The conserved closing phenylalanine or tryptophan is absent in this CDR3, likely reflecting a read error. Because the CDR3's place on the DNA is in doubt, the DNA is left out and the CDR3 is given as listed by TCRdb. The gene calls are TRBV27 and TRBJ2-3; the table gives TRBD2 as D, unverified against the DNA. Per the germline V gene, CDR1 is MNHEY and CDR2 is SMNVEV (reference sequence). The CDR3 adds up to 15 amino acids, both ends counted. This CDR3 reads CASSRGSTDTQYFVR.

About this clone: At one of its ends the junction is not consistent with the germline gene, which may arise from a read error. The chain recombines TRBV7-9 with TRBJ1-1, with D possibly being TRBD1 (5 bases). CDR1 is SEHNR, CDR2 FQNEAQ, per germline (reference sequence). This CDR3 region has 15 residues. The CDR3 coding sequence is TGTTCCAGCAGCTACCCCTCGATGGGGCCCACTGAAGCTTTCTTT. The encoded protein is CSSSYPSMGPTEAFF. The variable domain in full, with the rest retrieved from reference TRBV7-9 and TRBJ1-1, is DTGVSQNPRHKITKRGQNVTFRCDPISEHNRLYWYRQTLGQGPEFLTYFQNEAQLEKSRLLSDRFSAERPKGSFSTLEIQRTEQGDSAMYLCSSSYPSMGPTEAFFGQGTRLTVV.

The chain links TRBV7-9 to TRBJ2-3; no clear D. CDR3 length: 13 amino acids. Trimming took off 2 bases at V and 6 bases at J, with 9 bases between the two ends. Germline V lookup: CDR1 SEHNR, CDR2 FQNEAQ (reference sequence). CDR3 bases: TGTGCCAGCAGCTTAACCGGTGAGGATACGCAGTATTTT. Its protein product is CASSLTGEDTQYF.

This clone was recorded once. J is TRBJ2-7 and V is TRBV2; 13 bases match TRBD2. Germline V gene data show CDR1 as SNHLY and CDR2 as FYNNEI. Trimming cost V 1 base and J 1 base; bases outside gene matches: 7. This CDR3 contains 18 residues. The CDR3 sequence: CASSEGLAGGQGSYEQYF. The CDR3 coding sequence is TGTGCCAGCAGTGAAGGACTAGCGGGAGGACAAGGGTCCTACGAGCAGTACTTC.

This chain connects TRBV30 to TRBJ2-5; D is perhaps TRBD1 (6 bases). The CDR3 has 15 residues. Germline loops: CDR1 GTSNPN, CDR2 SVGIG (reference sequence). V was pared by 2 bases and J by 4 bases, with 17 bases between. CDR3 loop: CAWSIVGAKGETQYF. The CDR3 DNA is TGTGCCTGGAGTATCGTGGGGGCAAAGGGAGAGACCCAGTACTTC.

The chain joins TRBV21-1 to TRBJ1-4; the D call TRBD1 from the table was never checked on the DNA. TRBV21-1 is a recognized pseudogene. The CDR3 runs to 17 residues. The CDR3 DNA reads TGTGCCAGCAGCAAAAGGCGGGGGACAGGGGGCTACGAAAAACTGTTTTTT. This sequence encodes CASSKRRGTGGYEKLFF.

V and J are TRBV6-6 and TRBJ2-7, with D perhaps matching TRBD1 (6 bases). Germline V gene sequence: CDR1 MNHNY, CDR2 SVGAGI (reference sequence). With 0 bases removed from V and 4 bases from J, the gap between germline ends came to 10 bases. The length of the CDR3 is 14 residues. The CDR3 DNA sequence: TGTGCCAGCAGTTACTCACAGGGCACGTACGAGCAGTACTTC. It encodes CASSYSQGTYEQYF.

This chain uses TRBV18 with TRBJ2-7; 7 bases align to TRBD1. V lost 2 bases to trimming and J lost 3 bases; unmatched junction nucleotides: 10. Germline lookup yields CDR1 KGHSH and CDR2 LQKENI. The CDR3 runs 16 residues. In nucleotides, the CDR3 is TGTGCCAGCTCACCAAACACCGGGACAGCCTTCTACGAGCAGTACTTC. Its translation is CASSPNTGTAFYEQYF.